This TCR beta chain stems from a study of blood T cell repertoires in COVID-19. At the level of the study: Sample material is recorded as cDNA or gDNA derived from T cells, B-cell-depleted T cells, or PBMCs.

Trimming cost V 7 bases and J 6 bases; bases outside gene matches: 10. This CDR3 is built from 15 residues. CDR1 LNHDA and CDR2 SQIVND come from the germline V gene (reference sequence). Only in-frame clones appear in the TCRdb table, and some are missing; sequencing was by immunoSEQ multiplex PCR. The sample carries about 410,000 clones, approximately 89% recorded once. The source is a woman in her thirties who had recovered from COVID-19. V is TRBV19 and J is TRBJ2-4; 9 bases fit TRBD1. Sequenced input: PBMCs or T cells enriched from blood (not recorded which). The CDR3 nucleotides are TGTGCCAGTATTGACCCAGGACAGGGGATAAACATTCAGTACTTC. It codes for CASIDPGQGINIQYF.